This section outlines one T cell receptor beta chain sequence together with its context. This clone's antigen is unknown. One base away there is no much larger clone; base qualities are not given. Library preparation used PCR. Sequencer: Illumina HiSeq 2500. TCR libraries were prepared with molecular barcoding, using unique molecular identifiers to normalize TCRbeta repertoire quantification. TCRdb passed the public sequencing reads through fastp at Q25 and MiXCR, retaining productive beta sequences. Every CDR3 protein is listed once, alongside the most common genes and DNA of its rows. This sample lists fewer than 1 million distinct CDR3 sequences; roughly 15% were detected once. Of the sample, approximately 4.5% is held by the ten largest clones. This sample was taken from a study of T-cell reconstitution after alpha-beta-depleted transplantation in children (dated by TCRdb to the mid-2010s). Some background on the complete study: The study quantitatively tracked T-cell immune reconstitution after TCRalphabeta/CD19-depleted allogeneic hematopoietic cell transplantation in children using TCR repertoire profiling.

The paper as a whole reports these results and caveats: The apparently early alphabetaT-cell count recovery about two months after transplant was reportedly dependent on only several hundred rapidly expanded clones derived from non-depleted graft cells. In some patients, the high TCRbeta diversity seen at day 60 was put down to recipient T cells and intrathymic progenitors that had survived conditioning. Hyperexpanded clone frequencies declined over subsequent months; after one year, T-cell counts and TCRbeta diversity were mostly attributed to newly produced T cells.

The treatment or condition label here, explained by the study, means: allogeneic hematopoietic cell transplantation with graft depleted of TCRalphabeta T cells and CD19 B cells. The transplant recipients were children given TCRalphabeta/CD19-depleted allogeneic hematopoietic cell grafts. CDR3 length: 16 amino acids, cysteine to phenylalanine. Only the CDR3 part of the read is kept: 48 bases, read in frame from the first base. After removal of 4 bases from V and 12 bases from J, the junction retains 18 bases not matched to a gene. This receptor was obtained from a male patient between 10 and 17 years old who had a stem cell transplant for acute lymphoblastic leukemia, so the T cells may come from the graft donor. Sequencing used PBMCs, mostly from graft donor cells, obtained 360 days after TCRalphabeta/CD19-depleted stem cell transplant. Recombination linked TRBV12-3 or TRBV12-4 to TRBJ2-1, with 7 bases aligning to TRBD1. DNA sequence: TGTGCCAGCAGTTCTCCCCAAAGACAGGGTCACCGGGGGCAGTTCTTC. Its translation is CASSSPQRQGHRGQFF.